This T cell receptor (beta chain) was retrieved from a study of molecular identifiers for immune sequencing clone quantification. This clonotype was observed a handful of times. It was from about 19,000 to 1,100,000 sorted cells, with 10%, 30% or 50% RNA, that naive CD8 libraries came. Sorting selected naive CD8 T cells with a CD8+CD4-CCR7+CD45RA+ phenotype. In TCRdb, the PCR reads were re-called with MiXCR into one record per CDR3 protein. Counted here are more than 550,000 distinct CDR3 sequences, around 25% occurring once; the ten biggest clones make up about 0.8%. V was pared by 4 bases and J by 5 bases, with 7 bases of the junction left unmatched. From germline, CDR1 is SQVTM and CDR2 ANQGSEA. CDR3 length: 13 amino acids.

Sequenced: naive CD8+ T cells from blood, with Jurkat cell RNA spiked in. Subset in this sample: FACS-sorted CD8+CD4-CCR7+CD45RA+ naive T cells. The chain recombines TRBV29-1 with TRBJ1-2; 7 bases match TRBD1. The source is a human donor in good health. Some libraries in this study had Jurkat cell RNA spiked in. Here the CDR3 DNA reads TGCAGCGTTGTAGAAGGGGGCTATTATGGCTACACCTTC. Residues: CSVVEGGYYGYTF.